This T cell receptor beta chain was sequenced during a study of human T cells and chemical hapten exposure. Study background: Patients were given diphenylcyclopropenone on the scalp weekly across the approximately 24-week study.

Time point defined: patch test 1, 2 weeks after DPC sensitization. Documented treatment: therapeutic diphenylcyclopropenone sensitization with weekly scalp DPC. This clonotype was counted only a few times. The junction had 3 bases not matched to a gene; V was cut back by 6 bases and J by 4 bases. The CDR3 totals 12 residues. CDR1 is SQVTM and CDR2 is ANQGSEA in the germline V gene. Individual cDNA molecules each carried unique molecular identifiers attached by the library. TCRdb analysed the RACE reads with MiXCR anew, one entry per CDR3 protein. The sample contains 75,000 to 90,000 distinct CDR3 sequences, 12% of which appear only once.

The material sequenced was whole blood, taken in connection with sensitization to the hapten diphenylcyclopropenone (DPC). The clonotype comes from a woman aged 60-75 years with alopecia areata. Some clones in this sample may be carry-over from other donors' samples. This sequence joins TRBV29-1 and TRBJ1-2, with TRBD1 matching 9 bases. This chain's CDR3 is CSVPGQGYGYTF. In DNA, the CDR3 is TGCAGCGTGCCGGGACAGGGCTATGGCTACACCTTC.